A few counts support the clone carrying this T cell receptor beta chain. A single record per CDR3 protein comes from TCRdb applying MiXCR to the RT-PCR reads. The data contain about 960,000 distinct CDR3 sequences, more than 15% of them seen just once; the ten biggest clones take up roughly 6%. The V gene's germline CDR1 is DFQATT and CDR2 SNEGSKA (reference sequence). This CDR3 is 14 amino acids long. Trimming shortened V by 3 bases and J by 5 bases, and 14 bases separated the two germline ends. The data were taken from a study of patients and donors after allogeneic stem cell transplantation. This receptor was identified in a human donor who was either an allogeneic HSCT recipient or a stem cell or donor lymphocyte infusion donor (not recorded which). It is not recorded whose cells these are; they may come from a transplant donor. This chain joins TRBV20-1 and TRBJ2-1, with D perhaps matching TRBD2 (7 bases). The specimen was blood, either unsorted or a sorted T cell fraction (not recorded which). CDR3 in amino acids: CSARRGGFDNEQFF. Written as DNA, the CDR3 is TGCAGTGCTAGGAGGGGGGGCTTTGACAATGAGCAGTTCTTC.